The present entry profiles one TCR beta chain with its context. This sample was taken from a study of cytomegalovirus exposure and HLA in healthy donors. The CDR3 loop spans 16 amino acids. The ends were cut back, 3 bases at V and 7 bases at J, with 18 bases in the middle. The germline gives CDR1 SNHLY, CDR2 FYNNEI. PCR amplification relied on 60 Vbeta primers (plus 13 Jbeta primers). Some clones are missing from TCRdb's copy, which holds only in-frame ones; the method was immunoSEQ multiplex PCR. This table holds 150,000 or so clones, roughly four fifths found once. The clonotype comes from a man in his forties in good health and CMV-seronegative. Sample: PBMCs. The genes are TRBV2 and TRBJ1-4; no definite D call. In nucleotides, the CDR3 is TGTGCCAGCAGTGACGGCTGGTATTGGGAGGCTGAAAAACTGTTTTTT. It translates to CASSDGWYWEAEKLFF.